Listed here are 5 T cell receptor beta chains from one sample, sequenced in a study of blood T cells in healthy people across ages. PCR was performed a second time for about 7 to 11 cycles using a sample-barcoded 5' primer and a J-beta primer mix. TCRdb re-called the 5' RACE reads through MiXCR, storing one row per CDR3 protein. The data contain about 930,000 distinct CDR3 sequences, just under 30% of them seen just once; the ten biggest clones take up 9.5% to 13%. The same sample was also studied in work on T cells of mothers and their children.

The sample taken for sequencing was blood. These receptors came from a woman aged 35 to 49 in good health.

The rearrangement uses TRBV5-1 and TRBJ2-4; TRBD1 matches 7 bases. Near its end, the DNA agrees better with TRBJ2-7, so the J call may be wrong. The CDR3 spans 14 residues. CDR1 is SGHRS, CDR2 YFSETQ, per germline. This chain's CDR3 is CASSLDQQGYEQYF. In DNA, the CDR3 is TGCGCCAGCAGCTTGGACCAACAGGGGTACGAGCAGTACTTC.

This clonotype showed up many times. The chain links TRBV6-5 to TRBJ2-5; 7 bases are shared with TRBD1. V lost 2 bases, J lost 4 bases, and 10 bases stayed unmatched. The CDR3 is made up of 16 amino acids. Germline-derived CDR1 and CDR2 are MNHEY and SVGAGI. CDR3 coding DNA: TGTGCCAGCAGTTACAGGCATGAGGGGGCGGGAGAGACCCAGTACTTC. Translation gives CASSYRHEGAGETQYF.

The chain recombines TRBV6-6 with TRBJ2-7, with D possibly being TRBD2 (5 bases). This CDR3 region has 15 residues. V was pared by 3 bases and J by 0 bases, with 12 bases between. Looked up from germline, CDR1 is MNHNY and CDR2 is SVGAGI (reference sequence). CDR3 sequence reads: CASSYNAGSSYEQYF. The CDR3 DNA sequence: TGTGCCAGCAGTTATAACGCGGGCAGCTCCTACGAGCAGTACTTC.

V gene TRBV7-2 combines with J gene TRBJ2-1, with 9 bases fitting TRBD2. The length of the CDR3 is 15 residues. The V segment lost 2 bases and the J segment 9 bases; nucleotides outside the gene matches: 8. Germline values: CDR1 SGHTA, CDR2 FQGNSA. DNA for the CDR3: TGTGCCAGCAGCTTATCCAGCGGGGGGCTGGGTGAGCAGTTCTTC. Its protein is CASSLSSGGLGEQFF.

This clonotype has a handful of counts. The rearrangement links TRBV25-1 to TRBJ2-7, with D hard to call. The CDR3 is 13 residues long. Germline CDR1 is MGHDK and CDR2 is SYGVNS. Trimming shortened V by 6 bases and J by 4 bases, and 13 bases separated the two germline ends. The CDR3 loop reads CASSHYLKYEQYF. Here the CDR3 DNA reads TGTGCCAGCAGCCATTACCTCAAATACGAGCAGTACTTC.